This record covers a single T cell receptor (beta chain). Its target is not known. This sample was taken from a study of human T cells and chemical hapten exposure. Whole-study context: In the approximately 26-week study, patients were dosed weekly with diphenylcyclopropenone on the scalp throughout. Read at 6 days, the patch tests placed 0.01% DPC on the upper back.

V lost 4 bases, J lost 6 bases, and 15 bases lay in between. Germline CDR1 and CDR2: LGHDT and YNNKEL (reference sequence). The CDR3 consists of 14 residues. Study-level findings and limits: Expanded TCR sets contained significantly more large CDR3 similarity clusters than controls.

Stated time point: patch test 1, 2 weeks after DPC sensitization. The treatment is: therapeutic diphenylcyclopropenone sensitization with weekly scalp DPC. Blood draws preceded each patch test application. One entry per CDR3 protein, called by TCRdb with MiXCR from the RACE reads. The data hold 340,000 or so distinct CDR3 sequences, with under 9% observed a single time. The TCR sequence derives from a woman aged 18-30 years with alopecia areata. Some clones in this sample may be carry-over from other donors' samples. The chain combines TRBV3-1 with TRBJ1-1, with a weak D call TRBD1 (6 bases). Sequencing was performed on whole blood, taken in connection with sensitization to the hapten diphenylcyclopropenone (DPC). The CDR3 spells CASSLWGPSAEAFF. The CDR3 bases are TGTGCCAGCAGCCTGTGGGGGCCGAGCGCTGAAGCTTTCTTT. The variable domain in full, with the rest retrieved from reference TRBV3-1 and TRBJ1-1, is DTAVSQTPKYLVTQMGNDKSIKCEQNLGHDTMYWYKQDSKKFLKIMFSYNNKELIINETVPNRFSPKSPDKAHLNLHINSLELGDSAVYFCASSLWGPSAEAFFGQGTRLTVV.